A single sample gave rise to the 28 T cell receptor beta chains below, sequenced in a study of control samples from healthy donors and cancer patients. Some clones are missing from TCRdb's copy, which holds only in-frame ones; the method was immunoSEQ multiplex PCR. The sample consists of some 120,000 clones, over 75% of them appearing once. What was sequenced was blood. Receptor source: a man aged 18-30 years in good health.

In this sample, this clone turned up a few times. In DNA form, the CDR3 reads TGTGCCAGCAGTTTATACCGGGGCACCGGGGAGCTGTTTTTT. It translates to CASSLYRGTGELFF. The V and J genes are TRBV27 and TRBJ2-2, with D possibly being TRBD2 (5 bases). Trimming took 1 base from V and 4 from J, leaving 7 bases between them. Germline CDR1 is MNHEY and CDR2 is SMNVEV (reference sequence). The CDR3 totals 14 residues.

The rearrangement links TRBV7-8 to TRBJ2-7, with D maybe TRBD2 (6 bases). V was cut by 3 bases and J by 4 bases, with 10 bases left in between. Per the germline V gene, CDR1 is SGHVS and CDR2 is FQNEAQ. The CDR3 consists of 13 residues. In DNA form, the CDR3 reads TGTGCCAGCAGCTTGCAAAGCGGGTACGAGCAGTACGTC. This codes for CASSLQSGYEQYV.

This clone showed up just a few times. The chain is built from TRBV7-9 and TRBJ1-5; TRBD1 agrees at 7 bases. Germline lookup yields CDR1 SEHNR and CDR2 FQNEAQ (reference sequence). The CDR3 sequence is 14 residues long. Trimming at V came to 5 bases and at J to 5 bases, leaving 6 bases not matched to a gene. CDR3: CASSRDRADQPQHF. CDR3 DNA sequence: TGTGCCAGCAGCCGCGACAGGGCAGATCAGCCCCAGCATTTT.

This clone was observed once. The rearrangement uses TRBV19 and TRBJ2-5; TRBD2 matches at 9 bases. The CDR3 is 13 amino acids. V lost 5 bases and J lost 4; bases outside the gene matches: 2. Germline V lookup: CDR1 LNHDA, CDR2 SQIVND (reference sequence). The CDR3: CASSFSGRETQYF. The CDR3 nucleotides read TGTGCCAGTAGTTTTAGCGGGAGAGAGACCCAGTACTTC.

The chain couples TRBV6-5 to TRBJ2-1; maybe TRBD2 (6 bases). The CDR3 spans 14 residues. V dropped 6 bases and J dropped 2 bases, with 11 bases sitting between them. The V gene's germline CDR1 is MNHEY and CDR2 SVGAGI. CDR3 protein: CASRVGGAYNEQFF. CDR3 nucleotides: TGTGCCAGCAGGGTGGGGGGAGCCTACAATGAGCAGTTCTTC.

The chain links TRBV6-2 or TRBV6-3 to TRBJ1-2, with TRBD1 matching over 7 bases. J gave up 0 bases and V 0 bases, and 4 bases lay outside the gene matches. There are 16 residues in the CDR3. From germline, CDR1 is MNHEY and CDR2 SVGEGT. CDR3 in amino acids: CASSYSMTGTNYGYTF. The CDR3 nucleotides read TGTGCCAGCAGTTACTCGATGACAGGGACTAACTATGGCTACACCTTC.

The rearrangement links TRBV28 to TRBJ1-6; no reliable D call. CDR1 is MDHEN, CDR2 SYDVKM, per germline. V dropped 7 bases and J dropped 6 bases, with 13 bases sitting between them. The CDR3 totals 14 residues. DNA of the CDR3: TGTGCCAGCACCACCTGGGAGGCTAATTCACCCCTCCACTTT. It yields the protein CASTTWEANSPLHF.

This chain connects TRBV24-1 to TRBJ2-3; TRBD2 is a possible D gene (5 bases). The CDR3 length is 16 residues. CDR1 is KGHDR, CDR2 SFDVKD, per germline. Trimming pared 3 bases from V and 6 bases from J, leaving 18 bases between. Here the CDR3 DNA reads TGTGCCACCAGTGATGGGAAGCGGATGACCATGGATACGCAGTATTTT. Translated: CATSDGKRMTMDTQYF.

The chain is built from TRBV9 and TRBJ2-1, with 9 nucleotides matching TRBD1. Trimming removed 0 bases from V and 5 bases from J; junction bases left unmatched: 9. The CDR3 covers 17 residues. In germline, CDR1 is SGDLS, CDR2 YYNGEE. The CDR3, as DNA: TGTGCCAGCAGCGTAGCAGAAGGACAGGGGACCCACAATGAGCAGTTCTTC. Translating it yields CASSVAEGQGTHNEQFF.

The chain employs TRBV5-1 and TRBJ2-2; 9 positions agree with TRBD1. Germline V gene sequence: CDR1 SGHRS, CDR2 YFSETQ. Trimming removed 4 bases from V and 7 bases from J; junction bases left unmatched: 8. The CDR3 contains 15 residues. CDR3 sequence (DNA): TGCGCCAGCAGCCCGGACAGGGGTTCGAGCGGGGAGCTGTTTTTT. Protein product: CASSPDRGSSGELFF.

The chain joins TRBV29-1 to TRBJ1-1, with unresolved D. V lost 4 bases and J lost 0, with 12 bases in between. CDR3 length: 14 residues. Germline CDR1 and CDR2: SQVTM and ANQGSEA. DNA of the CDR3: TGCAGCGTTGGAACAGTCCGGATGAACACTGAAGCTTTCTTT. Translating it yields CSVGTVRMNTEAFF.

The DNA for the CDR3 is TGCGCCAGCAGCTTGGGGAACTGGGACACTGAAGCTTTCTTT. Amino acid sequence: CASSLGNWDTEAFF. The chain is built from TRBV5-1 and TRBJ1-1; D call uncertain. The germline V and J ends were trimmed by 0 bases and 3 bases, with 9 bases remaining between them. This CDR3 comprises 14 residues. Germline loops: CDR1 SGHRS, CDR2 YFSETQ.

The chain is built from TRBV30 and TRBJ1-2, with D perhaps TRBD1 (6 bases). V shed 4 bases and J shed 4 bases, with 13 bases lying between them. CDR3 length: 13 residues. CDR1 is GTSNPN, CDR2 SVGIG, per germline (reference sequence). In DNA form, the CDR3 reads TGTGCCTGGAATCGGGACAAGGGCTATGGCTACACCTTC. Translating gives CAWNRDKGYGYTF.

The J gene is TRBJ1-6, the V gene TRBV18; D not resolved. V lost 5 bases to trimming and J lost 5 bases, with 16 bases between them. The CDR3 extends over 16 amino acids. Germline V lookup: CDR1 KGHSH, CDR2 LQKENI. The CDR3 region has the DNA TGTGCCAGCTCAAGAGGGCCACGGGATAATAATTCACCCCTCCACTTT. It specifies CASSRGPRDNNSPLHF. The whole variable domain, remainder taken from reference TRBV18 and TRBJ1-6, is NAGVMQNPRHLVRRRGQEARLRCSPMKGHSHVYWYRQLPEEGLKFMVYLQKENIIDESGMPKERFSAEFPKEGPSILRIQQVVRGDSAAYFCASSRGPRDNNSPLHFGNGTRLTVT.

This clone was seen only once. The J gene is TRBJ2-7, the V gene TRBV11-3, with D unclear. Germline V lookup: CDR1 SGHNT, CDR2 YENEEA. The CDR3 has 15 residues. The V and J ends lost 5 bases and 7 bases respectively, with 21 bases between them. CDR3 protein: CASSLTRTPFYEQYV. CDR3 DNA sequence: TGTGCCAGCAGCCTTACGCGGACGCCCTTTTATGAGCAGTACGTC.

This clone has a handful of counts. V gene TRBV28 combines with J gene TRBJ1-5; a weak D match, TRBD1 (6 bases). The CDR3 is made up of 14 amino acids. Germline CDR1 MDHEN, CDR2 SYDVKM. The V and J ends lost 3 bases and 5 bases respectively, with 11 bases between them. The CDR3 DNA reads TGTGCCAGCAGTTTTAGGGGGACCTATCAGCCCCAGCATTTT. It specifies CASSFRGTYQPQHF.

The J gene is TRBJ1-1, the V gene TRBV6-6; possible D gene TRBD1, 6 bases. V gave up 6 bases and J gave up 6 bases, with 20 bases separating them. The CDR3 is 15 residues long. Germline lookup yields CDR1 MNHNY and CDR2 SVGAGI (reference sequence). The CDR3 protein is CASRKPGHDAPEAFF. Written as DNA, the CDR3 is TGTGCCAGCAGAAAACCGGGACATGACGCCCCTGAAGCTTTCTTT.

This chain connects TRBV2 to TRBJ2-5; the match to TRBD2 covers 8 bases. This CDR3 is 16 amino acids long. V lost 4 bases and J lost 1; bases outside the gene matches: 8. Germline V gives CDR1 SNHLY, CDR2 FYNNEI. The CDR3 DNA reads as TGTGCCAGCAGTGTATATGATAGCGGGGCCCAAGAGACCCAGTACTTC. This encodes CASSVYDSGAQETQYF.

The chain combines TRBV18 with TRBJ2-7; D perhaps matches TRBD2 (6 bases). This CDR3 has 14 amino acids. Germline CDR1 and CDR2: KGHSH and LQKENI. Here the CDR3 reads CASLPSGETREQYV. The CDR3 nucleotides are TGTGCCAGCTTACCATCGGGGGAGACCCGCGAGCAGTACGTC.

The chain combines TRBV25-1 with TRBJ1-2, with D possibly matching TRBD1 (5 bases). The V gene's germline CDR1 is MGHDK and CDR2 SYGVNS. The CDR3 contains 13 residues. The ends were cut back, 4 bases at V and 7 bases at J, with 13 bases in the middle. The CDR3 bases are TGTGCCAGCAGTGGTCCTCAGGGATCTGGCTACACCTTC. It specifies CASSGPQGSGYTF.

This chain links TRBV5-1 with TRBJ2-3; D remains unclear. The germline V and J ends were trimmed by 3 bases and 0 bases, with 11 bases remaining between them. Germline CDR1 and CDR2: SGHRS and YFSETQ. This CDR3 spans 15 amino acids. The DNA of the CDR3 is TGCGCCAGCAGCTCTGGATGGGAAAGCACAGATACGCAGTATTTT. As protein: CASSSGWESTDTQYF.

The chain is built from TRBV11-2 and TRBJ2-7; 7 bases are shared with TRBD1. There are 14 residues in the CDR3. CDR1 is SGHAT and CDR2 is FQNNGV in the germline V gene. V trimming: 5 bases; J trimming: 3 bases; junction bases outside the gene matches: 7. CDR3 DNA: TGTGCCAGCAGCGTTTCCACAGGGGACTACGAGCAGTACTTC. It is translated as CASSVSTGDYEQYF.

CDR3 protein: CASSLGDRNYGYTF. CDR3 nucleotides: TGTGCCAGCAGCTTAGGGGACAGAAACTATGGCTACACCTTC. The gene calls are TRBV7-8 and TRBJ1-2, with TRBD1 matching over 7 bases. V trimming: 1 base; J trimming: 2 bases; junction bases outside the gene matches: 1. This CDR3 region has 14 residues. Looked up from germline, CDR1 is SGHVS and CDR2 is FQNEAQ.

The chain joins TRBV5-4 to TRBJ2-7; 9 positions match TRBD2. The J segment lost 3 bases and the V segment lost 4 bases, leaving 11 bases of the junction unmatched. The CDR3 length is 16 residues. Germline V gene lookup returns CDR1 SGHNT and CDR2 YYREEE (reference sequence). The chain's CDR3 is CASSLKLAGQHYEQYF. The CDR3, as DNA: TGTGCCAGCAGCCTAAAGCTAGCGGGGCAACACTACGAGCAGTACTTC.

The chain recombines TRBV10-1 with TRBJ2-1, with TRBD2 matching over 8 bases. Trimming at V came to 2 bases and at J to 7 bases, leaving 10 bases not matched to a gene. The CDR3 consists of 16 residues. Germline V gene lookup returns CDR1 WNHNN and CDR2 SYGVQD (reference sequence). CDR3 DNA: TGCGCCAGCAGTGAGAGGGCGGGAGGTCTTTCGAATGAGCAGTTCTTC. It translates to CASSERAGGLSNEQFF.

CDR3 in DNA: TGTGCCACAGGGACATTGAACACTGAAGCTTTCTTT. Translating it yields CATGTLNTEAFF. The V and J genes are TRBV28 and TRBJ1-1; perhaps TRBD1 as D (6 bases). Germline V gene sequence: CDR1 MDHEN, CDR2 SYDVKM. V lost 10 bases to trimming and J lost 0 bases, with 9 bases between them. This CDR3 spans 12 amino acids.

The gene calls are TRBV5-1 and TRBJ2-1, with D maybe TRBD2 (5 bases). The CDR3 runs to 17 residues. Between the trimmed V and J ends, which lost 0 bases and 6 bases, there was a span of 19 bases. CDR1 and CDR2 (germline): SGHRS, YFSETQ. CDR3 in DNA: TGCGCCAGCAGCTTGGCGGGTGAGGGCCCCACCAGCAATGAGCAGTTCTTC. Its protein product is CASSLAGEGPTSNEQFF.

This rearrangement joins TRBV4-1 to TRBJ1-4; 7 bases are shared with TRBD1. This CDR3 has 16 residues. Germline lookup yields CDR1 MGHRA and CDR2 YSYEKL. V shed 3 bases and J 5 bases; nucleotides not matched to a gene: 9. This chain's CDR3 is CASSQTPGQQNEKLFF. The CDR3 nucleotides are TGCGCCAGCAGCCAGACCCCGGGACAGCAAAATGAAAAACTGTTTTTT.